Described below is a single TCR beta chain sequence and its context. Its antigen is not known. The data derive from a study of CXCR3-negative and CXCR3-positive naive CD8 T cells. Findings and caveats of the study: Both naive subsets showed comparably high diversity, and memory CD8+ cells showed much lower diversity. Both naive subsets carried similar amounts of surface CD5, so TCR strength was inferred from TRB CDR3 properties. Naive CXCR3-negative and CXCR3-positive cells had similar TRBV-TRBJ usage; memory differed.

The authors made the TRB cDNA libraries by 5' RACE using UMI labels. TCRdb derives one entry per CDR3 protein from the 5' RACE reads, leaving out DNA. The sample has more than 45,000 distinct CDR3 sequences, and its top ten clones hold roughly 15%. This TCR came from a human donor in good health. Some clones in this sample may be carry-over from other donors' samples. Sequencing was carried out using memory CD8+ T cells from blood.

The CDR3 spells CSVAVEIEQFF. J is TRBJ2-1 and V is TRBV29-1. Germline-derived CDR1 and CDR2 are SQVTM and ANQGSEA. The CDR3 has 11 amino acids.